These T cell receptor beta chains were read from a single sample in a study of T cell responses to AZD1222 COVID-19 vaccine. Clones were read by immunoSEQ multiplex PCR, and TCRdb kept only the in-frame ones, dropping some. The repertoire has more than 60,000 clones, roughly 84% of them found once; the top ten carry roughly 17%. The specimen comprised peripheral blood, sampled on day 0 of AZD1222 vaccination. All receptors derive from an adult in good health. Each CDR3 is given with its conserved first and last residue. The order of the fields is J gene, V gene, clone size, D gene, CDR3 protein, CDR3 DNA. A D gene is named only where the DNA matches it firmly. Expanded clones get a size class; other rows say once, few or many, or leave the size out.

>TRBJ1-2|TRBV19|few|.
CASSIWEGYGYTF
TGTGCCAGTAGTATCTGGGAAGGCTATGGCTACACCTTC
>TRBJ2-5|TRBV15|.|.
CATSSGSGWETQYF
TGTGCCACCAGCAGTGGGAGCGGGTGGGAGACCCAGTACTTC
>TRBJ2-7|TRBV6-5|.|.
CASRLIQVSTYEQYF
TGTGCCAGCAGGTTAATACAGGTTTCGACGTACGAGCAGTACTTC
>TRBJ2-7|TRBV4-3|once|.
CASSQDLRVGQYF
TGCGCCAGCAGCCAGGATCTCAGGGTTGGGCAGTACTTC
>TRBJ1-2|TRBV19|.|.
CASSIGGSNYGYTF
TGTGCCAGTAGTATAGGAGGCAGCAACTATGGCTACACCTTC
>TRBJ2-7|TRBV16|.|.
CASTQRGRRNSYEQYF
TGTGCCAGCACACAACGGGGCAGGAGAAACTCCTACGAGCAGTACTTC
>TRBJ2-5|TRBV12-3/TRBV12-4|.|.
CASGWDQETQYF
TGTGCCAGCGGTTGGGACCAAGAGACCCAGTACTTC
>TRBJ1-2|TRBV28|.|.
CASTTGGLPNYGYTF
TGTGCCAGCACCACCGGGGGGCTCCCCAACTATGGCTACACCTTC
>TRBJ1-2|TRBV28|few|.
CASSFTNYGYTF
TGTGCCAGCAGTTTTACAAACTATGGCTACACCTTC
>TRBJ1-2|TRBV20-1|.|TRBD1
CSAARDRNSTF
TGCAGTGCTGCAAGGGACAGGAATAGCACCTTC
>TRBJ1-5|TRBV7-2|.|.
CASSLAALNQPQHF
TGTGCCAGCAGCTTAGCGGCTTTAAATCAGCCCCAGCATTTT
>TRBJ1-1|TRBV28|.|.
CASSLAGVLSTEAFF
TGTGCCAGCAGTTTGGCAGGGGTCCTGAGCACTGAAGCTTTCTTT
>TRBJ1-3|TRBV6-1|.|TRBD1
CASSARQGGSGNTIYF
TGTGCCAGCAGTGCCCGACAGGGTGGCTCTGGAAACACCATATATTTT
>TRBJ2-4|TRBV5-6|.|.
CASSLSTAPGNIQYF
TGTGCCAGCAGCTTGTCGACGGCACCTGGAAACATTCAGTACTTC
>TRBJ2-3|TRBV2|.|.
CASSRGSRSTDTQYF
TGTGCCAGCAGTAGGGGCAGCAGAAGCACAGATACGCAGTATTTT
>TRBJ1-5|TRBV2|.|.
CASSEPQARGNQPQHF
TGTGCCAGCAGTGAACCCCAAGCGAGGGGCAATCAGCCCCAGCATTTT
>TRBJ1-6|TRBV19|once|TRBD1
CASSGTGRVANSPLHF
TGTGCCAGTAGCGGGACAGGGAGGGTGGCTAATTCACCCCTCCACTTT
>TRBJ2-3|TRBV24-1|.|.
CATSGQASTDTQYF
TGTGCCACCAGTGGGCAGGCCAGCACAGATACGCAGTATTTT
>TRBJ2-5|TRBV27|.|.
CASSAQRGAQETQYF
TGTGCCAGCAGTGCCCAAAGGGGGGCTCAAGAGACCCAGTACTTC
>TRBJ1-5|TRBV18|once|.
CASSPGDNQPQHF
TGTGCCAGCTCACCAGGGGATAATCAGCCCCAGCATTTT
>TRBJ1-5|TRBV12-5|.|TRBD1
CASGLGQGRENQPQHF
TGTGCTAGTGGTTTAGGACAGGGGAGGGAAAATCAGCCCCAGCATTTT
>TRBJ2-5|TRBV9|.|.
CASSVVTLQETQYF
TGTGCCAGCAGCGTAGTGACTCTCCAAGAGACCCAGTACTTC
>TRBJ2-1|TRBV4-2|.|.
CASSQDLDARNEQFF
TGTGCCAGCAGCCAAGATCTCGACGCCCGGAATGAGCAGTTCTTC
>TRBJ2-1|TRBV7-9|.|.
CASSTTRDDNEQFF
TGTGCCAGCAGTACGACCCGGGACGACAATGAGCAGTTCTTC
>TRBJ2-3|TRBV5-6|few|.
CASSLEVADTQYF
TGTGCCAGCAGCTTGGAGGTAGCGGATACGCAGTATTTT
>TRBJ2-7|TRBV6-2/TRBV6-3|.|TRBD1
CASSYDGQGGEQYF
TGTGCCAGCAGTTACGATGGACAGGGGGGCGAGCAGTACTTC
>TRBJ2-3|TRBV7-6|.|TRBD2
CASSLGGGYTDTQYF
TGTGCCAGCAGCTTAGGCGGGGGATACACAGATACGCAGTATTTT
>TRBJ2-2|TRBV7-9|.|TRBD1
CASRTGTDNTGELFF
TGTGCCAGCAGAACCGGGACAGATAACACCGGGGAGCTGTTTTTT
>TRBJ1-6|TRBV7-9|.|TRBD1
CASRIGTGGNSPLHF
TGTGCCAGCAGGATCGGGACAGGGGGAAATTCACCCCTCCACTTT
>TRBJ2-7|TRBV20-1|once|TRBD1
CSAGDRDEQYF
TGCAGTGCTGGGGACAGGGACGAGCAGTACTTC
>TRBJ2-1|TRBV5-6|medium-sized|.
CASSLPGETNEQFF
TGTGCCAGCAGCTTGCCAGGGGAGACCAATGAGCAGTTCTTC
>TRBJ1-4|TRBV19|once|.
CASSISGVGEKLFF
TGTGCCAGTAGTATATCCGGGGTTGGCGAAAAACTGTTTTTT
>TRBJ1-1|TRBV11-3|.|TRBD1
CASSLGQGLRRGTEAFF
TGTGCCAGCAGCTTAGGACAGGGCCTCCGCAGAGGCACTGAAGCTTTCTTT
>TRBJ1-5|TRBV4-1|.|.
CASSQTRQPENQPQHF
TGCGCCAGCAGCCAAACTAGACAACCTGAAAATCAGCCCCAGCATTTT
>TRBJ1-1|TRBV4-3|.|.
CASSTGQTNTEAFF
TGCGCCAGCAGTACCGGACAAACGAACACTGAAGCTTTCTTT
>TRBJ2-5|TRBV27|.|.
CASSFVSQETQYF
TGTGCCAGCAGTTTTGTCAGCCAAGAGACCCAGTACTTC